These 29 T cell receptor beta chains were sequenced from one sample in a study of T cell responses to AZD1222 COVID-19 vaccine. Assay: immunoSEQ multiplex PCR; the TCRdb copy retains only in-frame clones and omits some. The sample has roughly 140,000 clones; around 90% are singletons. The sequencing here drew on peripheral blood, taken on day 0 of AZD1222 vaccination. The receptors originated from an adult in good health.

The chain joins TRBV15 to TRBJ2-7, with D perhaps TRBD2 (6 bases). V was cut by 8 bases and J by 4 bases, with 18 bases left in between. This CDR3 has 14 residues. CDR1 and CDR2 from the germline V gene are LNHNV and YYDKDF (reference sequence). CDR3 in DNA: TGTGCCACCGCGGATGAGGGACTCCTATACGAGCAGTACTTC. Protein sequence: CATADEGLLYEQYF.

The chain carries TRBV7-2 and TRBJ1-2; D remains ambiguous. V lost 1 base and J lost 2, with 8 bases in between. This CDR3 comprises 14 residues. Germline CDR1 is SGHTA and CDR2 is FQGNSA. In DNA, the CDR3 is TGTGCCAGCAGCTTAGAATGGAGAAACTATGGCTACACCTTC. This encodes CASSLEWRNYGYTF.

The chain couples TRBV28 to TRBJ1-2, with TRBD1 identical over 12 bases. This CDR3 comprises 15 residues. Germline V gives CDR1 MDHEN, CDR2 SYDVKM. The trim removed 6 bases at V and 8 bases at J, leaving 10 bases unmatched. The CDR3 bases are TGTGCCAGCAGACTCGGGGACAGGGGGCAAAAGGGCTACACCTTC. This codes for CASRLGDRGQKGYTF.

The CDR3 region has the DNA TGTGCCACCAGCAGAGATTTGGGTACTGGAAACACCATATATTTT. Translating it yields CATSRDLGTGNTIYF. The V and J genes are TRBV15 and TRBJ1-3; D is unresolved. Germline V CDR1 and CDR2: LNHNV, YYDKDF (reference sequence). CDR3 length: 15 amino acids. The V end was cut by 0 bases, the J end by 2 bases, with 8 bases between.

This sequence joins TRBV7-2 and TRBJ1-1; D perhaps matches TRBD1 (5 bases). The germline V gene has CDR1 SGHTA and CDR2 FQGNSA. The CDR3 contains 14 residues. Trimming removed 0 bases at V and 1 base at J, with 6 bases between. The CDR3, as DNA: TGTGCCAGCAGCTTAGCGGGGGGGAACACTGAAGCTTTCTTT. It translates to CASSLAGGNTEAFF.

CDR3 sequence: CASSLSAGANYGYTF. The CDR3 DNA sequence: TGTGCCAGCAGCTTAAGCGCGGGTGCTAACTATGGCTACACCTTC. The chain has TRBV7-9 and TRBJ1-2; D is unresolved. Germline V gene sequence: CDR1 SEHNR, CDR2 FQNEAQ (reference sequence). The CDR3 covers 15 residues. With 2 bases removed from V and 0 bases from J, the gap between germline ends came to 10 bases.

The chain couples TRBV7-2 to TRBJ2-7, with D possibly matching TRBD2 (6 bases). Germline lookup yields CDR1 SGHTA and CDR2 FQGNSA. The CDR3 runs 14 residues. Deletions cut 0 bases from V and 4 bases from J, with 10 bases between. CDR3 amino acids: CASSLAGGEYEQYF. The CDR3 DNA reads as TGTGCCAGCAGCTTAGCGGGAGGAGAATACGAGCAGTACTTC. The full variable domain, in which reference TRBV7-2 and TRBJ2-7 provide the parts outside the CDR3, is GAGVSQSPSNKVTEKGKDVELRCDPISGHTALYWYRQSLGQGLEFLIYFQGNSAPDKSGLPSDRFSAERTGGSVSTLTIQRTQQEDSAVYLCASSLAGGEYEQYFGPGTRLTVT.

This chain joins TRBV19 and TRBJ1-2, with TRBD1 matching 7 bases. The trim removed 4 bases at V and 2 bases at J, leaving 4 bases unmatched. The CDR3 runs to 14 residues. Per the germline V gene, CDR1 is LNHDA and CDR2 is SQIVND (reference sequence). The CDR3 DNA is TGTGCCAGTAGTACGGGACAGAACAACTATGGCTACACCTTC. It is translated as CASSTGQNNYGYTF.

This chain's CDR3 is CAWRGVYTEAFF. CDR3 bases: TGTGCCTGGAGAGGCGTATACACTGAAGCTTTCTTT. The chain is built from TRBV30 and TRBJ1-1; unclear D gene. Trimming pared 3 bases from V and 3 bases from J, leaving 8 bases between. Germline V gene data show CDR1 as GTSNPN and CDR2 as SVGIG (reference sequence). The CDR3 is made up of 12 amino acids.

The CDR3 sequence is CASSPRLGGKYNEQFF. CDR3 nucleotide sequence: TGTGCCAGCAGCCCCCGGCTTGGCGGGAAGTACAATGAGCAGTTCTTC. The chain combines TRBV4-2 with TRBJ2-1; tentative D call: TRBD2 (6 bases). The germline V gene encodes CDR1 LGHNA and CDR2 YNFKEQ. V shed 4 bases and J shed 4 bases, with 17 bases lying between them. CDR3 size: 16 residues.

This chain links TRBV28 with TRBJ2-4; 8 bases are shared with TRBD1. Germline values: CDR1 MDHEN, CDR2 SYDVKM. The CDR3 length is 14 residues. With V trimmed by 6 bases and J by 6 bases, 7 bases remained unmatched. CDR3 amino acids: CASRGQGPGNIQYF. The CDR3 DNA sequence: TGTGCCAGCAGAGGACAGGGTCCGGGAAACATTCAGTACTTC.

The chain has TRBV21-1 and TRBJ2-7. TRBV21-1 is shown as a pseudogene. The CDR3 spans 17 residues. DNA of the CDR3: TGTGCCAGCCGCACCCGATCATATGGGTCCATGGTGGACGAGCAGTACTTC. It translates to CASRTRSYGSMVDEQYF.

V gene TRBV12-5 combines with J gene TRBJ2-1; the match to TRBD2 covers 9 bases. This CDR3 region has 16 residues. After removal of 4 bases from V and 1 base from J, the junction contained 5 bases not matched to a gene. Germline V gene lookup returns CDR1 LGHNT and CDR2 FRNRAP. The CDR3 region has the DNA TGTGCTAGTGGTTATAGCGGGAGTGCATCCTACAATGAGCAGTTCTTC. Its protein product is CASGYSGSASYNEQFF.

This chain uses TRBV6-2 or TRBV6-3 with TRBJ2-2; 9 bases map to TRBD2. The CDR3 is 17 residues long. The ends lost 1 base at V and 5 bases at J; junction bases unmatched: 8. CDR1 is MNHEY, CDR2 SVGEGT, per germline. The CDR3 DNA sequence: TGTGCCAGCAGTTACTGGGCTAGCGGGGCAATAACCGGGGAGCTGTTTTTT. Translation: CASSYWASGAITGELFF.

This clone appeared once. The V gene is TRBV19, the J gene TRBJ1-5, with unresolved D. This CDR3 spans 13 amino acids. With 10 bases removed from V and 0 bases from J, the gap between germline ends came to 10 bases. Germline V lookup: CDR1 LNHDA, CDR2 SQIVND (reference sequence). CDR3 sequence reads: CATALYSNQPQHF. Here the CDR3 DNA reads TGTGCCACGGCCCTCTATAGCAATCAGCCCCAGCATTTT.

This clone appeared a few times. As DNA, the CDR3 is TGTGCCAGCAGTTATCGGACAGGCCGGGGTGAAGCTTTCTTT. This encodes CASSYRTGRGEAFF. The chain couples TRBV27 to TRBJ1-1, with 7 positions matching TRBD1. CDR1 MNHEY and CDR2 SMNVEV come from the germline V gene (reference sequence). After removal of 4 bases from V and 7 bases from J, the junction contained 9 bases not matched to a gene. This CDR3 is 14 amino acids long.

The chain employs TRBV28 and TRBJ2-1; D tentatively fits TRBD1 or TRBD2 (6 bases each). The length of the CDR3 is 18 residues. Germline CDR1 reads MDHEN; CDR2 reads SYDVKM. V lost 8 bases and J lost 0, with 23 bases in between. Written as DNA, the CDR3 is TGTGCCAGCTCCCCCCAGAGGGGGGCCCCCGGCTCCTACAATGAGCAGTTCTTC. It is translated as CASSPQRGAPGSYNEQFF.

Points on this clone: The sample contains more than one DNA sequence encoding this CDR3. The rearrangement uses TRBV28 and TRBJ1-4; weak D call: TRBD1 (5 bases). CDR3 size: 14 residues. Looked up from germline, CDR1 is MDHEN and CDR2 is SYDVKM. Trimming cost V 11 bases and J 8 bases, with 21 bases left between them. Written as DNA, the CDR3 is TGTGCCTCCTCTCGCGGGCAGGGAAGAGAAAAACTGTTTTTT. It encodes CASSRGQGREKLFF.

The chain carries TRBV19 and TRBJ1-1; D ambiguous. Germline CDR1 and CDR2: LNHDA and SQIVND (reference sequence). This CDR3 is 13 amino acids long. Trimming took off 5 bases at V and 5 bases at J, with 12 bases between the two ends. For the CDR3, the DNA is TGTGCCAGTAGTTCATCAGTAGGGACTGAAGCTTTCTTT. Protein: CASSSSVGTEAFF.

The chain couples TRBV29-1 to TRBJ1-1; D is unclear. The germline V gene encodes CDR1 SQVTM and CDR2 ANQGSEA. The CDR3 loop spans 11 amino acids. Between the trimmed V and J ends, which lost 4 bases and 1 base, there was a span of 4 bases. The CDR3 spells CSVAKNTEAFF. CDR3 nucleotide sequence: TGCAGCGTTGCTAAGAACACTGAAGCTTTCTTT.

The chain employs TRBV19 and TRBJ1-5; a weak D match, TRBD1 (5 bases). The CDR3 is 16 residues long. Germline V gives CDR1 LNHDA, CDR2 SQIVND (reference sequence). Trimming stripped 2 bases from V and 9 bases from J, with 20 bases between. The CDR3 coding sequence is TGTGCCAGTAGTATAAAGTCGGGGGAGACAATCGCGCCCCAGCATTTT. Its protein is CASSIKSGETIAPQHF.

This clone was counted between two and nine times. The chain uses TRBV4-1 and TRBJ1-4; the D gene is possibly TRBD1 (5 bases). This CDR3 has 13 residues. V was cut by 8 bases and J by 3 bases, with 10 bases left in between. Germline V gene lookup returns CDR1 MGHRA and CDR2 YSYEKL. This CDR3 reads CASVDSANEKLFF. The CDR3 DNA reads as TGCGCCAGCGTTGACAGTGCTAATGAAAAACTGTTTTTT.

The chain uses TRBV1 and TRBJ2-7; TRBD2 reflects the table's D call only, with no check against the DNA. TRBV1 is given as a pseudogene. The CDR3 is 19 residues long. CDR3 sequence (DNA): TGCACCAGCAGCCAAGGGGTCGGGATAGCGGGACGTTCGGGGCACGAGCAGTACTTC. This codes for CTSSQGVGIAGRSGHEQYF.

This rearrangement joins TRBV7-2 to TRBJ1-5; 9 bases map to TRBD1. The CDR3 consists of 16 residues. Trimming took 8 bases from V and 4 from J; bases not matched to a gene: 12. The germline V gene has CDR1 SGHTA and CDR2 FQGNSA. Written as DNA, the CDR3 is TGTGCCAGCGCCAAGCGGGCGACAGGGGGAAATCAGCCCCAGCATTTT. Translated: CASAKRATGGNQPQHF.

The chain links TRBV28 to TRBJ2-3; D is possibly TRBD2 (6 bases). The CDR3 consists of 17 residues. Germline CDR1 is MDHEN and CDR2 is SYDVKM. V was shortened by 5 bases and J by 6 bases, with 24 bases between the two germline ends. The CDR3, as DNA: TGTGCCAGCAGTCCACGGGGGAGGAGTGGGTTTACGGATACGCAGTATTTT. Translated, it gives CASSPRGRSGFTDTQYF.

The chain carries TRBV5-8 and TRBJ2-7, with 7 bases fitting TRBD1. Trimming cost V 6 bases and J 0 bases; bases outside gene matches: 15. The length of the CDR3 is 17 residues. Germline loops: CDR1 SGHTS, CDR2 YDEGEE. The CDR3 nucleotides are TGTGCCAGCACATCGGGACAGCGTGTGGGAAGCTCCTACGAGCAGTACTTC. The encoded protein is CASTSGQRVGSSYEQYF. Complete variable domain (other parts from reference TRBV5-8 and TRBJ2-7): EAGVTQSPTHLIKTRGQQATLRCSPISGHTSVYWYQQALGLGLQFLLWYDEGEERNRGNFPPRFSGRQFPNYSSELNVNALELEDSALYLCASTSGQRVGSSYEQYFGPGTRLTVT.

This sequence joins TRBV2 and TRBJ2-3, with 10 nucleotides matching TRBD2. Trimming cost V 3 bases and J 5 bases; bases outside gene matches: 5. CDR1 and CDR2 (germline): SNHLY, FYNNEI. The CDR3 length is 15 residues. Here the CDR3 DNA reads TGTGCCAGCAGTGACGGGCTAGCGGGAGTAGATACGCAGTATTTT. This gives the protein CASSDGLAGVDTQYF.

The rearrangement links TRBV4-2 to TRBJ2-5; TRBD2 is a possible D gene (6 bases). Per germline, CDR1 LGHNA and CDR2 YNFKEQ. The germline V and J ends were trimmed by 1 base and 4 bases, with 10 bases remaining between them. This CDR3 contains 14 residues. DNA for the CDR3: TGTGCCAGCAGCCAAGGCGGGACCGGAGAGACCCAGTACTTC. Translating it yields CASSQGGTGETQYF.

The chain carries TRBV28 and TRBJ1-1, with 9 bases lining up with TRBD1. This CDR3 region has 15 residues. V trimming: 7 bases; J trimming: 4 bases; junction bases outside the gene matches: 10. Germline-derived CDR1 and CDR2 are MDHEN and SYDVKM. The CDR3 protein is CASTGPKGQGTEAFF. In DNA form, the CDR3 reads TGTGCCAGCACCGGTCCTAAGGGACAGGGCACTGAAGCTTTCTTT.